The sequence of this T cell receptor (beta chain) was determined in a study of neurological immune-mediated disorders. Per the germline V gene, CDR1 is DFQATT and CDR2 is SNEGSKA (reference sequence). This CDR3 has 15 amino acids. V was shortened by 1 base and J by 1 base, with 10 bases between the two germline ends. The cDNA was generated by 5'RACE with 10-nucleotide random UMIs. Over 200 million TCR-beta sequences (from 15-18 subjects) were yielded by each sequencing run. TCRdb ran MiXCR on the 5' RACE reads and lists one entry per CDR3 protein. The sample yields roughly 56,000 distinct CDR3 sequences, about an eighth seen once. The unsorted libraries originated from 2 million PBMCs kept at -80 C. This clonotype was detected many times. Its antigen is still unknown. Study-wide results and limits: Healthy controls had more TCR clonal expansion than multiple sclerosis, which showed the least, whereas HTLV-1-associated myelopathy showed the most.

The sequencing input was PBMCs. V usage is TRBV20-1 and J usage is TRBJ1-4; D remains ambiguous. This TCR was sampled from a man in his fifties or sixties in good health. The CDR3 nucleotides are TGCAGTGCTAGAGGCGGTTTCGTAACTAATGAAAAACTGTTTTTT. Its translation is CSARGGFVTNEKLFF.